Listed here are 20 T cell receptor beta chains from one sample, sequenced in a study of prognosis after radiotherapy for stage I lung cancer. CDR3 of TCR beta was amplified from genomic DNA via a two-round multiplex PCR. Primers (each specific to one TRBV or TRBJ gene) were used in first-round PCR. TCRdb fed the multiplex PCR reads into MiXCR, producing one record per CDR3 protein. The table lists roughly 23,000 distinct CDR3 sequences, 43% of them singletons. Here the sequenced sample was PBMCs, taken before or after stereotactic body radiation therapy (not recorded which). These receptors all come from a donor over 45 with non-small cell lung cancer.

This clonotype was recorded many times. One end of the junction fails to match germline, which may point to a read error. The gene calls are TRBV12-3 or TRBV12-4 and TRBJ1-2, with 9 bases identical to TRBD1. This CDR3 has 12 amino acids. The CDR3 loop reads CASKQGAYGCTF. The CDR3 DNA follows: TGTGCCAGCAAACAGGGGGCCTATGGCTGCACCTTC.

CDR3 nucleotide sequence: TGTGCCAGCAGTTTGACGGGGGTCTATCAGCCCCAGCATTTT. It specifies CASSLTGVYQPQHF. The V and J genes are TRBV28 and TRBJ1-5, with TRBD1 as a possible D gene (5 bases). V gave up 3 bases and J gave up 5 bases, with 11 bases separating them. The CDR3 is made up of 14 amino acids. Germline V gives CDR1 MDHEN, CDR2 SYDVKM. The whole variable domain, remainder taken from reference TRBV28 and TRBJ1-5, is DVKVTQSSRYLVKRTGEKVFLECVQDMDHENMFWYRQDPGLGLRLIYFSYDVKMKEKGDIPEGYSVSREKKERFSLILESASTNQTSMYLCASSLTGVYQPQHFGDGTRLSIL.

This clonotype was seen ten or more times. The CDR3 loop reads CASRTGNQETQYF. In DNA form, the CDR3 reads TGTGCCAGTAGAACAGGGAACCAAGAGACCCAGTACTTC. This rearrangement joins TRBV19 to TRBJ2-5, with a tentative D call TRBD1 (6 bases). CDR1 and CDR2 from the germline V gene are LNHDA and SQIVND (reference sequence). The V end was cut by 6 bases, the J end by 0 bases, with 8 bases between. The CDR3 is 13 residues long.

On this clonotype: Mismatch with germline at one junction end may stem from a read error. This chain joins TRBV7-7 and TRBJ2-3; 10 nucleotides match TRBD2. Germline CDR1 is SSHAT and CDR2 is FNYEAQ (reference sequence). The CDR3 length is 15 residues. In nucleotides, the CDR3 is TGTGCTAGCAGCAAGGGACTAGCGAGGACAGATACGCAGTATTTT. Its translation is CASSKGLARTDTQYF.

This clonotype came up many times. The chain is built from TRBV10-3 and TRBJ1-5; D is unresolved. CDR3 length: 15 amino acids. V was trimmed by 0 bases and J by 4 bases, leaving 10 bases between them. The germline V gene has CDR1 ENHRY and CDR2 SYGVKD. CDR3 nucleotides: TGTGCCATCAGTGAGTCGACTCGGCGGAATCAGCCCCAGCATTTT. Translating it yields CAISESTRRNQPQHF.

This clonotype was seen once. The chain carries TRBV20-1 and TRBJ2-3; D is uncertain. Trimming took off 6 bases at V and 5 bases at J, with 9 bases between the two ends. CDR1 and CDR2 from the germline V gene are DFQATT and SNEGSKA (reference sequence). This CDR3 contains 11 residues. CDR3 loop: CSARFLDTQYF. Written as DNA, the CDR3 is TGCAGTGCCCGATTCTTAGATACGCAGTATTTT.

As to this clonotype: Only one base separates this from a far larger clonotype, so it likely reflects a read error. Here the CDR3 reads CASIVDRGEQYF. DNA of the CDR3: TGTGCCAGCATCGTAGACAGGGGCGAGCAGTACTTC. The chain combines TRBV6-8 with TRBJ2-7; the match to TRBD1 covers 8 bases. The trim removed 7 bases at V and 6 bases at J, leaving 5 bases unmatched. This CDR3 is built from 12 residues. Germline V CDR1 and CDR2: MNHGY, SAAAGT.

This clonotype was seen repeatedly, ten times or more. CDR3 residues: CASSHWGGNTIYF. In DNA form, the CDR3 reads TGTGCCAGCAGCCATTGGGGCGGAAACACCATATATTTT. The chain employs TRBV14 and TRBJ1-3; weak D call: TRBD1 (5 bases). This CDR3 comprises 13 residues. Germline V gene lookup returns CDR1 SGHDN and CDR2 FVKESK. With 3 bases removed from V and 4 bases from J, the gap between germline ends came to 7 bases.

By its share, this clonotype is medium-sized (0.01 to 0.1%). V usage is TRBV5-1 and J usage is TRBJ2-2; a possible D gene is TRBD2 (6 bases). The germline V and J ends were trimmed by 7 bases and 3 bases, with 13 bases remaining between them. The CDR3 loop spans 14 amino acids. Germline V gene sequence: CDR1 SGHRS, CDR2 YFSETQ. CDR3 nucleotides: TGCGCCAGCGAATCGGGGGAAGACACCGGGGAGCTGTTTTTT. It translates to CASESGEDTGELFF.

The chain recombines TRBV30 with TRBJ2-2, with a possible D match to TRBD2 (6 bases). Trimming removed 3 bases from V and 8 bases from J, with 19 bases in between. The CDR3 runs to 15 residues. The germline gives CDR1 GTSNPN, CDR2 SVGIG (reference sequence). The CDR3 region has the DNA TGTGCCTGGAGCCCCGACCCTCCAGGGACTGGGGAGCTGTTTTTT. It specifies CAWSPDPPGTGELFF.

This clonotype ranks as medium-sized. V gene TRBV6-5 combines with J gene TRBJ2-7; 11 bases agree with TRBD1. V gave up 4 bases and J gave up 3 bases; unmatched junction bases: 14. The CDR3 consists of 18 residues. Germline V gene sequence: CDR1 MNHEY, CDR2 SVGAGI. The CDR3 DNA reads TGTGCCAGCAGTTCCCTGGACAGGGGGCTCTCAGCCGGCTACGAGCAGTACTTC. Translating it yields CASSSLDRGLSAGYEQYF.

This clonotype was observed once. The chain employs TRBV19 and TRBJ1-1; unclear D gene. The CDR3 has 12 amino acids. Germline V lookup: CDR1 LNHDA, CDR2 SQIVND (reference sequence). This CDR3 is CSTRAGITEAFF. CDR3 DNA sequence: TGTTCCACCCGGGCGGGGATCACTGAAGCTTTCTTT.

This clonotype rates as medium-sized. CDR3 DNA: TGTGCCAGCAGCTTACGGACAGGCTACGAGCAGTACTTC. This sequence encodes CASSLRTGYEQYF. The rearrangement uses TRBV11-3 and TRBJ2-7; 7 positions agree with TRBD1. The CDR3 contains 13 residues. Germline V gene lookup returns CDR1 SGHNT and CDR2 YENEEA. V was clipped by 2 bases and J by 3 bases; unmatched bases: 1.

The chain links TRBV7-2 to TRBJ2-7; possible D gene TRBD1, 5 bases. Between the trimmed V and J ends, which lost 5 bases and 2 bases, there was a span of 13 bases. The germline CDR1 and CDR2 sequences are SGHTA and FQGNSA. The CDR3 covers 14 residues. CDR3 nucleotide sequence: TGTGCCAGCAGCCAACAGGTGCTTACCTACGAGCAGTACTTC. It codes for CASSQQVLTYEQYF.

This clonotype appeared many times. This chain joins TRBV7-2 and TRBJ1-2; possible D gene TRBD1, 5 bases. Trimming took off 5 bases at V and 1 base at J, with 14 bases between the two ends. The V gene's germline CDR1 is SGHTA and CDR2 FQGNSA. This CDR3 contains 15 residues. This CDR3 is CASSPMSGNNYGYTF. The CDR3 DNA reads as TGTGCCAGCAGCCCAATGTCAGGGAATAACTATGGCTACACCTTC.

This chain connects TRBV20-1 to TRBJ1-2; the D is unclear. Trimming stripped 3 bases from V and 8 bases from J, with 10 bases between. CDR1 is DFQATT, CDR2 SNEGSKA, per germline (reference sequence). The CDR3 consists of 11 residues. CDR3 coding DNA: TGCAGTGCTAGCGCCCCTGAGGGCTACACCTTC. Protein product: CSASAPEGYTF.

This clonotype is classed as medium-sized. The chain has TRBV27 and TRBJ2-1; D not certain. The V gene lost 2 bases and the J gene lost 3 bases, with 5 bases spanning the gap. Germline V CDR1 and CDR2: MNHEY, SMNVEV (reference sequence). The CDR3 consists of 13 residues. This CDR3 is CASSLDHYNEQFF. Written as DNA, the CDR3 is TGTGCCAGCAGTTTAGACCACTACAATGAGCAGTTCTTC.

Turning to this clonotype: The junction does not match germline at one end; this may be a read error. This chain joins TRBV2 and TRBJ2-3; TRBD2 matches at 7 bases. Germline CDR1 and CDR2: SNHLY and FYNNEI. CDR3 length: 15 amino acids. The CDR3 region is CASMELATSTYTQYF. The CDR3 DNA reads TGTGCCAGCATGGAACTAGCGACTAGCACATATACGCAGTATTTT. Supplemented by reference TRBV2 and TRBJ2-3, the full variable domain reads EPEVTQTPSHQVTQMGQEVILRCVPISNHLYFYWYRQILGQKVEFLVSFYNNEISEKSEIFDDQFSVERPDGSNFTLKIRSTKLEDSAMYFCASMELATSTYTQYFGPGTRLTVL.

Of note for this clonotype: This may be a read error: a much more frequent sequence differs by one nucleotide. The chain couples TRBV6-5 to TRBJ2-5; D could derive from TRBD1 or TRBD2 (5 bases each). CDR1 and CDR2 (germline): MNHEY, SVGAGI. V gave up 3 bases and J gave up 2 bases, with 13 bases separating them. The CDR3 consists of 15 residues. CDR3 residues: CASSYGGVIQETQYF. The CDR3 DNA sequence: TGTGCCAGCAGTTATGGGGGAGTGATTCAAGAGACCCAGTACTTC.

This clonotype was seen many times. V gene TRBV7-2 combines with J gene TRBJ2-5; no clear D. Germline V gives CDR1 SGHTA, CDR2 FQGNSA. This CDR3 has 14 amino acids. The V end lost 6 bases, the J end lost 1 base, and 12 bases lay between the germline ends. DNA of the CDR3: TGTGCCAGCAGACAAAGCAGGACCCAAGAGACCCAGTACTTC. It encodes CASRQSRTQETQYF.